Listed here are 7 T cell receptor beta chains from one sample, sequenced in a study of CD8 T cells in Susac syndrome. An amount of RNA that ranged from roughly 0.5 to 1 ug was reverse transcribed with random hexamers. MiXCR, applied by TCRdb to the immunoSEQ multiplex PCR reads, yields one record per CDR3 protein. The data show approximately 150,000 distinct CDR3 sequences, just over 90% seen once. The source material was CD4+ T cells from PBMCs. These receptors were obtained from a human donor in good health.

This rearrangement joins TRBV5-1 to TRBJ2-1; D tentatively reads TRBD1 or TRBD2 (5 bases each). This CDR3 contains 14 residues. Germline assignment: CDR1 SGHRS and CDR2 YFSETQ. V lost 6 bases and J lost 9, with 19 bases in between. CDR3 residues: CASTPAPQRGEQFF. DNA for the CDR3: TGCGCCAGCACGCCGGCCCCCCAGAGGGGTGAGCAGTTCTTC.

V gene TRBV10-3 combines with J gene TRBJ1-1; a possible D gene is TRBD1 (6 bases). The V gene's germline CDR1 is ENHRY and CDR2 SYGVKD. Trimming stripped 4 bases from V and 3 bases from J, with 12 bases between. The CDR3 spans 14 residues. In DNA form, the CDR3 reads TGTGCCATCAGTGCAGGGGCTATTTACACTGAAGCTTTCTTT. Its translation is CAISAGAIYTEAFF.

The CDR3 coding sequence is TGTGCCTGGATATCACAAGGCGATGGCTACACCTTC. As protein: CAWISQGDGYTF. The chain employs TRBV30 and TRBJ1-2, with D hard to call. Germline assignment: CDR1 GTSNPN and CDR2 SVGIG (reference sequence). The CDR3 covers 12 residues. Trimming pared 4 bases from V and 6 bases from J, leaving 12 bases between.

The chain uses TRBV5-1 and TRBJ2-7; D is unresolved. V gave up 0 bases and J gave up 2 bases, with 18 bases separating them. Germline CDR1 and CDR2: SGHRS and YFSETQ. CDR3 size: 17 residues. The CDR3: CASSLVLSANSPYEQYF. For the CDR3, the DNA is TGCGCCAGCAGCTTGGTCCTTTCAGCGAACAGCCCCTACGAGCAGTACTTC.

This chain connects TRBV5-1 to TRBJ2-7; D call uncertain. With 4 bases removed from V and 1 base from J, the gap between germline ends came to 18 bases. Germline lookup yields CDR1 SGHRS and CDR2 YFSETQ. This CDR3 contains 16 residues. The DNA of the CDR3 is TGCGCCAGCAGCCCAGGACCGGAAAGCCCTTCCTACGAGCAGTACTTC. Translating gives CASSPGPESPSYEQYF.

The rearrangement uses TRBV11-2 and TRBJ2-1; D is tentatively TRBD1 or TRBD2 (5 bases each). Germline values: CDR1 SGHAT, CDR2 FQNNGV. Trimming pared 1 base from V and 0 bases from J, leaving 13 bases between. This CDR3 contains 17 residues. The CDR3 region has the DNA TGTGCCAGCAGCTTAGGAAAACGGGGCAGCTCCTACAATGAGCAGTTCTTC. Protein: CASSLGKRGSSYNEQFF.

The DNA for the CDR3 is TGCGCCAGCACGGTTAGCGGGCCTACCTACGAGCAGTACTTC. Protein: CASTVSGPTYEQYF. The V call is TRBV5-1, the J call TRBJ2-7, with TRBD2 identical over 7 bases. Germline V lookup: CDR1 SGHRS, CDR2 YFSETQ. V lost 6 bases and J lost 2; bases outside the gene matches: 8. This CDR3 spans 14 amino acids.